The rows below give T cell receptor beta chains drawn from one sample of a study of CD8+ T cells in alopecia areata. TCRdb keeps only in-frame clones here, not all; method: immunoSEQ multiplex PCR. The sample lists under 110,000 clones; roughly three fifths were seen once. The input for sequencing was CD8+ T cells sorted from blood, taken at approximately week 56, from a patient treated with tofacitinib. These receptors were taken from a human donor with alopecia areata. Both conserved end residues are part of each CDR3. The D gene is left open where the match is weak. Size tells how often a clone was seen (once, few, many) or the class of an expanded clone, and some rows leave it out.

D	J	V	size	CDR3	DNA
.	TRBJ2-7	TRBV14	few	CASSQVMGYEQYF	TGTGCCAGCAGCCAAGTTATGGGCTACGAGCAGTACTTC
TRBD1	TRBJ1-2	TRBV14	.	CASSHDRAGGRYGYTF	TGTGCCAGCAGCCACGACCGGGCAGGGGGCCGCTATGGCTACACCTTC
.	TRBJ1-5	TRBV2	few	CASSGSAVREPQHF	TGTGCCAGCAGTGGGTCTGCAGTGAGGGAGCCCCAGCATTTT
.	TRBJ2-4	TRBV2	.	CASSESLAKNIQYF	TGTGCCAGCAGTGAATCCCTAGCCAAAAACATTCAGTACTTC
TRBD2	TRBJ2-1	TRBV5-1	.	CASSYTSGGGNEQFF	TGCGCCAGCAGCTACACTAGCGGGGGTGGCAATGAGCAGTTCTTC
.	TRBJ2-5	TRBV13	few	CASSLSGYGETQYF	TGTGCCAGCAGCTTGTCGGGGTACGGGGAGACCCAGTACTTC
TRBD1	TRBJ2-7	TRBV5-1	.	CASSLTPDRPYEQYF	TGCGCCAGCAGCTTGACCCCGGACAGGCCATACGAGCAGTACTTC
.	TRBJ1-1	TRBV29-1	few	CSVENGVSTEAFF	TGCAGCGTTGAGAACGGAGTATCCACTGAAGCTTTCTTT
.	TRBJ2-5	TRBV30	.	CAWNEPRETQYF	TGTGCCTGGAATGAACCCCGAGAGACCCAGTACTTC
.	TRBJ1-1	TRBV25-1	.	CASSEMPLGASSTEAFF	TGTGCCAGCAGTGAGATGCCCTTGGGGGCTAGTAGCACTGAAGCTTTCTTT
TRBD1	TRBJ2-2	TRBV30	.	CACPEGADTGELFF	TGTGCCTGCCCTGAGGGGGCTGACACCGGGGAGCTGTTTTTT
TRBD2	TRBJ2-7	TRBV9	once	CASSPGGAASYEQYF	TGTGCCAGCAGCCCGGGAGGGGCCGCCTCCTACGAGCAGTACTTC
TRBD1	TRBJ2-7	TRBV19	.	CASSSTGGGYEQYF	TGTGCCAGTAGTTCGACAGGGGGCGGGTACGAGCAGTACTTC
.	TRBJ2-7	TRBV11-2	.	CASSAARSYEQYF	TGTGCCAGCAGCGCCGCCAGGTCGTACGAGCAGTACTTC
TRBD1	TRBJ1-1	TRBV12-5	few	CASGFYTGGAVAFF	TGTGCTAGTGGTTTTTATACAGGGGGCGCGGTGGCTTTCTTT
TRBD2	TRBJ2-1	TRBV29-1	few	CSVVGLANNEQFF	TGCAGCGTTGTGGGACTAGCCAACAATGAGCAGTTCTTC
TRBD1	TRBJ1-1	TRBV10-3	few	CATLGQTGPTEAFF	TGTGCCACCCTGGGGCAGACAGGGCCCACTGAAGCTTTCTTT
TRBD2	TRBJ2-5	TRBV19	few	CASSRGLAGKETQYF	TGTGCCAGTAGCCGAGGGCTAGCGGGGAAAGAGACCCAGTACTTC
TRBD1	TRBJ1-6	TRBV4-1	few	CASSRDSLSYNSPLHF	TGCGCCAGCAGCCGGGACAGTCTCTCCTATAATTCACCCCTCCACTTT
.	TRBJ2-1	TRBV7-3	few	CASSDPRSKLF	TGTGCCAGCAGCGACCCGAGAAGCAAGCTCTTC
.	TRBJ2-1	TRBV14	.	CASSQFQGSYNEQFF	TGTGCCAGCAGCCAATTTCAGGGATCCTACAATGAGCAGTTCTTC
TRBD1	TRBJ2-7	TRBV4-1	.	CASSPEGTGVSEQYF	TGCGCCAGCAGCCCGGAGGGGACAGGGGTAAGCGAGCAGTACTTC
TRBD1	TRBJ1-5	TRBV6-5	.	CASSLGQGGPQHF	TGTGCCAGCAGCCTAGGACAGGGGGGGCCCCAGCATTTT
.	TRBJ1-1	TRBV5-1	few	CASSPRSGGGSEAFF	TGCGCCAGCAGCCCCCGATCCGGAGGAGGGTCTGAAGCTTTCTTT
.	TRBJ2-7	TRBV7-9	.	CASSHQGPEQYF	TGTGCCAGCAGCCACCAGGGTCCCGAGCAGTACTTC
.	TRBJ1-5	TRBV7-9	.	CASSPNSNQPQHF	TGTGCCAGCAGCCCAAATAGCAATCAGCCCCAGCATTTT
TRBD1	TRBJ2-3	TRBV30	.	CAWSGQGPNTDTQYF	TGTGCCTGGAGTGGACAGGGGCCCAACACAGATACGCAGTATTTT
.	TRBJ2-7	TRBV5-1	.	CASSLRQANTYEQYF	TGCGCCAGCAGCTTGAGACAGGCCAACACCTACGAGCAGTACTTC
.	TRBJ2-7	TRBV7-9	few	CASSSGSLYEQYF	TGTGCCAGCAGCTCTGGGTCACTTTACGAGCAGTACTTC
.	TRBJ2-3	TRBV2	once	CASSEVADTQYF	TGTGCCAGCAGTGAAGTGGCAGATACGCAGTATTTT
.	TRBJ1-5	TRBV7-8	.	CASSLGGGPGNQPQHF	TGTGCCAGCAGCTTAGGTGGGGGGCCGGGCAATCAGCCCCAGCATTTT
.	TRBJ1-1	TRBV6-6	once	CASSYAGADTEAFF	TGTGCCAGCAGTTACGCCGGAGCGGACACTGAAGCTTTCTTT
.	TRBJ1-5	TRBV2	.	CASSEQGSQPQHF	TGTGCCAGCAGTGAGCAGGGCTCTCAGCCCCAGCATTTT
.	TRBJ1-1	TRBV7-6	.	CASARGTEAFF	TGTGCCAGCGCCCGGGGCACTGAAGCTTTCTTT
.	TRBJ2-7	TRBV6-6	few	CASRLQDILDEQYF	TGTGCCAGCAGATTACAGGATATACTAGACGAGCAGTACTTC
.	TRBJ2-1	TRBV19	.	CASSTKTIPSYNEQFF	TGTGCCAGTAGTACCAAGACTATCCCTTCCTACAATGAGCAGTTCTTC
TRBD1	TRBJ2-7	TRBV4-1	.	CASSQDPGQGYEQYF	TGCGCCAGCAGCCAAGACCCGGGACAGGGCTACGAGCAGTACTTC
.	TRBJ2-1	TRBV19	.	CASSILASAGEQFF	TGTGCCAGTAGTATATTAGCTAGCGCCGGTGAGCAGTTCTTC
.	TRBJ1-1	TRBV7-9	.	CASSLGVLGEAFF	TGTGCCAGCAGCTTGGGTGTTTTGGGTGAAGCTTTCTTT
.	TRBJ1-6	TRBV5-1	.	CASSWMGSREGIDSPLHF	TGCGCCAGCAGCTGGATGGGGAGCCGGGAGGGGATTGATTCACCCCTCCACTTT
.	TRBJ1-6	TRBV4-1	.	CASSLVANSPLHF	TGCGCCAGCAGCCTCGTCGCTAATTCACCCCTCCACTTT
TRBD1	TRBJ2-7	TRBV10-2	.	CASRVGGSEQYF	TGCGCCAGCAGAGTAGGGGGCAGCGAGCAGTACTTC
TRBD2	TRBJ2-3	TRBV27	many	CASSILSGGADTQYF	TGTGCCAGCAGTATCCTTAGCGGGGGCGCAGATACGCAGTATTTT
TRBD1	TRBJ1-4	TRBV29-1	once	CSAQQGVEKLFF	TGCAGCGCCCAACAGGGGGTGGAAAAACTGTTTTTT
.	TRBJ2-1	TRBV23-1	few	CASSQFSRGDNEQFF	TGCGCCAGCAGTCAATTTTCCAGGGGCGACAATGAGCAGTTCTTC
.	TRBJ2-7	TRBV13	.	CASSLGDGGSQYF	TGTGCCAGCAGCTTAGGGGACGGGGGTTCTCAGTACTTC
.	TRBJ1-5	TRBV4-1	.	CASSQDPGVRYSNQPQHF	TGCGCCAGCAGCCAAGATCCGGGCGTTCGGTATAGCAATCAGCCCCAGCATTTT
.	TRBJ2-1	TRBV9	.	CASSVSSGEQFF	TGTGCCAGCAGCGTAAGTAGTGGTGAGCAGTTCTTC
.	TRBJ1-4	TRBV5-1	.	CASRLTQATNEKLFF	TGCGCCAGCAGATTGACACAGGCAACTAATGAAAAACTGTTTTTT
.	TRBJ2-7	TRBV10-3	.	CAISGRTGEQYF	TGTGCCATCAGTGGCCGGACGGGGGAGCAGTACTTC
.	TRBJ1-1	TRBV25-1	.	CASSVGSNTEAFF	TGTGCCAGCAGTGTAGGGTCTAACACTGAAGCTTTCTTT
.	TRBJ2-2	TRBV5-1	few	CASSSGRKGKTGELFF	TGCGCCAGCAGCTCGGGAAGAAAAGGGAAGACCGGGGAGCTGTTTTTT
TRBD2	TRBJ2-7	TRBV13	.	CASSEGTSGYEQYF	TGTGCCAGCAGCGAAGGGACTAGCGGCTACGAGCAGTACTTC
TRBD1	TRBJ1-5	TRBV13	few	CASTEGQGGQPQHF	TGTGCCAGCACCGAGGGACAGGGTGGTCAGCCCCAGCATTTT